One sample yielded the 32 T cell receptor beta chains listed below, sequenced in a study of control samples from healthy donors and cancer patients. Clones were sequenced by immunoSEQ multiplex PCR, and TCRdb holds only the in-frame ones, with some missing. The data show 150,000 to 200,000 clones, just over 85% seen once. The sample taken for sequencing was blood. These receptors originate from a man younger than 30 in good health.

The CDR3 sequence: CAISDRDREEQPQHF. CDR3 in DNA: TGTGCCATCAGTGACCGGGACAGGGAGGAGCAGCCCCAGCATTTT. This chain links TRBV10-3 with TRBJ1-5, with 9 nucleotides matching TRBD1. Germline CDR1 reads ENHRY; CDR2 reads SYGVKD. The CDR3 length is 15 residues. V shed 3 bases, J shed 7 bases, and the junction held 7 bases outside the gene matches.

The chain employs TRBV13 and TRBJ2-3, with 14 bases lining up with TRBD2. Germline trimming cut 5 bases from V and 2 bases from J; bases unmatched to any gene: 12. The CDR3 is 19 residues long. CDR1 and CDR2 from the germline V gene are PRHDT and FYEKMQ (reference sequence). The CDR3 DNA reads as TGTGCCAGCAGCAGTAAAATGGGACTAGCGGGGGCCTTCACAGATACGCAGTATTTT. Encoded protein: CASSSKMGLAGAFTDTQYF.

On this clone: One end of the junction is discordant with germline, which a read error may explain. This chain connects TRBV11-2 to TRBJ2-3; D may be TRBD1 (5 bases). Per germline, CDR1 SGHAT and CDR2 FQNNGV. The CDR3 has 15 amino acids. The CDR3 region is CASSLEKGLADTQYF. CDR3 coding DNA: TGTGCCAGCAGCCTAGAGAAGGGGCTCGCAGATACGCAGTATTTT.

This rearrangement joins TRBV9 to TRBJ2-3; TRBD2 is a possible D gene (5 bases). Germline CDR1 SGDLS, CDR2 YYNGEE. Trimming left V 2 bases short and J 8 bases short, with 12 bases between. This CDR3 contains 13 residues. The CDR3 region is CASSVHSEATQYF. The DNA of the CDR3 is TGTGCCAGCAGCGTTCATAGCGAAGCTACGCAGTATTTT.

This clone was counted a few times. CDR3 DNA sequence: TGTGCCAACACAGGGTCAATGAACACTGAAGCTTTCTTT. Protein: CANTGSMNTEAFF. The chain links TRBV25-1 to TRBJ1-1; TRBD1 is a possible D gene (6 bases). Germline assignment: CDR1 MGHDK and CDR2 SYGVNS. This CDR3 spans 13 amino acids. V was clipped by 10 bases and J by 0 bases, with 12 bases between them.

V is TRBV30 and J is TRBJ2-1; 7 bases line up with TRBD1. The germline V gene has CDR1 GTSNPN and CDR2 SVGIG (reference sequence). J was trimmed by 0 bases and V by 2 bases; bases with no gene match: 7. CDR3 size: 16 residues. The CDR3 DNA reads TGTGCCTGGAGTACCCTGGACAGGAGCTCCTACAATGAGCAGTTCTTC. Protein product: CAWSTLDRSSYNEQFF.

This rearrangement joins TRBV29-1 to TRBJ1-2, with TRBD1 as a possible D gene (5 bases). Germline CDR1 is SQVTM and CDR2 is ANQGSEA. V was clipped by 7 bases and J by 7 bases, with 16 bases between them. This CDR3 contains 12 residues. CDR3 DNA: TGCAGCGCCCCGGGAGGGGCGGGTGGCTACACCTTC. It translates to CSAPGGAGGYTF.

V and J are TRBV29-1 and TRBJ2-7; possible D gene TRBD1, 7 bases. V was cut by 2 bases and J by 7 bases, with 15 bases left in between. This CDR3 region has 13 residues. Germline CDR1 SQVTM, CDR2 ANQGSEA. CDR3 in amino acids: CSVEPTGTGEQYF. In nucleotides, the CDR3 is TGCAGCGTTGAACCGACAGGGACTGGGGAGCAGTACTTC.

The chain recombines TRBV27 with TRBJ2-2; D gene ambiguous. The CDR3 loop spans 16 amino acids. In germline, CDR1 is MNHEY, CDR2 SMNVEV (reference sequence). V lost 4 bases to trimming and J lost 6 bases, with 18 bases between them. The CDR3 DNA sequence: TGTGCCAGCAGTTCAATCGGGCCGCAGCGTCCCGGGGAGCTGTTTTTT. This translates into CASSSIGPQRPGELFF.

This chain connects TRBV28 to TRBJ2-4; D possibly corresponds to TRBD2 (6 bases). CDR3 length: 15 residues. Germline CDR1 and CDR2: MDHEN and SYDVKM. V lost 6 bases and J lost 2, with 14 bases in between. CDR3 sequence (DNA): TGTGCCAGCAGGACCTACGGGGGTTCCAAAAACATTCAGTACTTC. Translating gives CASRTYGGSKNIQYF.

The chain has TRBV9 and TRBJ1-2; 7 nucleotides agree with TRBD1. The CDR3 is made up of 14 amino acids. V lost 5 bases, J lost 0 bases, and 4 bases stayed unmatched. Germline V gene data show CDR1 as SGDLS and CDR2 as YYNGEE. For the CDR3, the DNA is TGTGCCAGCAGGTCACAGGGGACTAACTATGGCTACACCTTC. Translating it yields CASRSQGTNYGYTF.

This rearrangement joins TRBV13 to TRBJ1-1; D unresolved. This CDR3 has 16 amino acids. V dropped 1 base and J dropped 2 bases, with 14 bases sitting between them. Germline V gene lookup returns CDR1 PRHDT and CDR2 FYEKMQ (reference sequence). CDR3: CASSLEPDMGNTEAFF. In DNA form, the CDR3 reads TGTGCCAGCAGCTTAGAACCCGACATGGGAAACACTGAAGCTTTCTTT. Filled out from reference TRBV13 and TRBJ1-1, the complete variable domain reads AAGVIQSPRHLIKEKRETATLKCYPIPRHDTVYWYQQGPGQDPQFLISFYEKMQSDKGSIPDRFSAQQFSDYHSELNMSSLELGDSALYFCASSLEPDMGNTEAFFGQGTRLTVV.

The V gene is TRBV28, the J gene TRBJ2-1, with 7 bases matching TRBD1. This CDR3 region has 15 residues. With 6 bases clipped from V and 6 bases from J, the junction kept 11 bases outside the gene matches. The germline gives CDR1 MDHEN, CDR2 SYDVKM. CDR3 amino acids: CASRDTGQQINEQFF. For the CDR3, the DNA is TGTGCCAGCAGAGACACGGGACAGCAAATCAATGAGCAGTTCTTC.

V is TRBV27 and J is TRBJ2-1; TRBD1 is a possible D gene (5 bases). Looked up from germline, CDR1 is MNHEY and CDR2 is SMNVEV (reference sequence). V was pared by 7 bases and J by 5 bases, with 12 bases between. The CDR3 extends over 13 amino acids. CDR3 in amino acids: CASNGQGNNEQFF. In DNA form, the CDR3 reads TGTGCCAGCAACGGGCAGGGTAACAATGAGCAGTTCTTC.

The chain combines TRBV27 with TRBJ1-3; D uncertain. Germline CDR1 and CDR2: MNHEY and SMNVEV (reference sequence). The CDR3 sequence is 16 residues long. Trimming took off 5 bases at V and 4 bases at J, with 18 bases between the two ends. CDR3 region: CASSPHFGEVGNTIYF. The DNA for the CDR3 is TGTGCCAGCAGTCCCCACTTCGGGGAGGTGGGAAACACCATATATTTT.

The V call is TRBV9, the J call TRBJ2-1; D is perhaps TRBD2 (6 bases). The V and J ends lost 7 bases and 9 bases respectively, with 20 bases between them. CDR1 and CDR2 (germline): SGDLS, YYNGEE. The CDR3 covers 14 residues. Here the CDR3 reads CASGRTGVRGEQFF. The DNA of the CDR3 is TGTGCCAGCGGACGGACGGGGGTTAGAGGTGAGCAGTTCTTC.

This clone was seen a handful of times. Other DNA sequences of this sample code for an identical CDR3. CDR3 DNA sequence: TGCGCCAGCAGCTTGGGGACTAACTATGGCTACACCTTC. Translated: CASSLGTNYGYTF. The chain has TRBV5-1 and TRBJ1-2; no clear D gene. The CDR3 contains 13 residues. Trimming removed 0 bases from V and 0 bases from J, with 3 bases in between. In germline, CDR1 is SGHRS, CDR2 YFSETQ.

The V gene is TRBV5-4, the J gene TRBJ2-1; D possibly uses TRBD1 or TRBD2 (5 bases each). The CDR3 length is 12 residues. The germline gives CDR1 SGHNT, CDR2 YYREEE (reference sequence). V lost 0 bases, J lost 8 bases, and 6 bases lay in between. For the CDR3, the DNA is TGTGCCAGCAGCTTGGGGGACCATGAGCAGTTCTTC. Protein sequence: CASSLGDHEQFF.

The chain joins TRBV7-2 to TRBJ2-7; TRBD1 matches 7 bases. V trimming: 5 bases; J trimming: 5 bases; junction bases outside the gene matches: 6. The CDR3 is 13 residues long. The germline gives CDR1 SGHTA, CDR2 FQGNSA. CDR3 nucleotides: TGTGCCAGCAGCCCTGACAGGGTGAACGAGCAGTACTTC. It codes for CASSPDRVNEQYF.

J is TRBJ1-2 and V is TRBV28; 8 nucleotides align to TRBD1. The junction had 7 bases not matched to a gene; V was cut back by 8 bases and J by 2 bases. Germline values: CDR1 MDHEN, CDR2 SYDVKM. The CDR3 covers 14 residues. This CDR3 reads CASLRTGTNYGYTF. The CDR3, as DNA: TGTGCCAGCCTCAGGACAGGGACCAACTATGGCTACACCTTC.

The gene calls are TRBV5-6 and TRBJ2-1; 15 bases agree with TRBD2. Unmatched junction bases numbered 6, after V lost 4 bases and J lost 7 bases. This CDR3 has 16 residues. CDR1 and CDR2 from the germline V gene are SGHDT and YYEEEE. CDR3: CASSPSGTSGGNEQFF. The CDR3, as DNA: TGTGCCAGCAGCCCATCCGGGACTAGCGGGGGGAATGAGCAGTTCTTC.

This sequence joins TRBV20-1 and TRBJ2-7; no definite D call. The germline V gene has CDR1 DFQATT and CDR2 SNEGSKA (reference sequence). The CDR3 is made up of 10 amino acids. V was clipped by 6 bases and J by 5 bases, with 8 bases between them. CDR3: CSAEMDEQYF. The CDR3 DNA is TGCAGTGCGGAGATGGACGAGCAGTACTTC.

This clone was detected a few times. CDR3 sequence: CASSETGAGNQPQHF. For the CDR3, the DNA is TGTGCCAGCAGTGAGACAGGGGCGGGCAATCAGCCCCAGCATTTT. V gene TRBV2 combines with J gene TRBJ1-5; 8 bases map to TRBD1. Losses at the gene ends were 3 bases for V and 2 bases for J; bases not matched to a gene: 3. Germline assignment: CDR1 SNHLY and CDR2 FYNNEI. The CDR3 covers 15 residues.

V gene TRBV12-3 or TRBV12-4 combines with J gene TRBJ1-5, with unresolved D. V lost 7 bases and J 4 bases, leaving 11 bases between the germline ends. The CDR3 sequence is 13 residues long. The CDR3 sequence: CASTPGWNQPQHF. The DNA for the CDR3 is TGTGCCAGCACCCCCGGGTGGAATCAGCCCCAGCATTTT.

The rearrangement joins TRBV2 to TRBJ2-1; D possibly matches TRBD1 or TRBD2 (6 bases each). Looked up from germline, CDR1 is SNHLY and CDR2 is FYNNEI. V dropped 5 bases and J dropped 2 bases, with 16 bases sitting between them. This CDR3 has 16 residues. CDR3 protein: CASSPDPGATYNEQFF. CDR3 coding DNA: TGTGCCAGCAGTCCCGATCCGGGGGCGACCTACAATGAGCAGTTCTTC.

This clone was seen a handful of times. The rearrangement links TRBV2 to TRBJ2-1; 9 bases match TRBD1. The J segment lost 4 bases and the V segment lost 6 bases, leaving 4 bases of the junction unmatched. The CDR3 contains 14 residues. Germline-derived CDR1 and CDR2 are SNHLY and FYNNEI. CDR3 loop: CASRDRGPYNEQFF. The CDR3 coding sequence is TGTGCCAGCAGGGACAGGGGCCCTTACAATGAGCAGTTCTTC. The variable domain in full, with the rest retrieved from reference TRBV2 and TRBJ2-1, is EPEVTQTPSHQVTQMGQEVILRCVPISNHLYFYWYRQILGQKVEFLVSFYNNEISEKSEIFDDQFSVERPDGSNFTLKIRSTKLEDSAMYFCASRDRGPYNEQFFGPGTRLTVL.

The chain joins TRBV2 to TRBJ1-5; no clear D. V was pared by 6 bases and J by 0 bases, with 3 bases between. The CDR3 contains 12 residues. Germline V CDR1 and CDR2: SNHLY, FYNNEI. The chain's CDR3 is CASRDSNQPQHF. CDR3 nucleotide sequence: TGTGCCAGCAGGGATAGCAATCAGCCCCAGCATTTT.

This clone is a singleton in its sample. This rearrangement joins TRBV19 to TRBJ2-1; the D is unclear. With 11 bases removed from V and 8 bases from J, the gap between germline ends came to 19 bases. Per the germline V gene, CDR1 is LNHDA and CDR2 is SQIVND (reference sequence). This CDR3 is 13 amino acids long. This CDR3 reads CASSRKSWDEQFF. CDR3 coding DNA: TGTGCCTCGTCCCGGAAAAGCTGGGATGAGCAGTTCTTC.

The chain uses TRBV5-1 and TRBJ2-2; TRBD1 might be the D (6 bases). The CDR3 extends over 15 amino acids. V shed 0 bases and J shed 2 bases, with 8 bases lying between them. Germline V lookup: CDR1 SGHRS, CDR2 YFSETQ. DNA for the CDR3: TGCGCCAGCAGCTTGGACAGGGCCAACACCGGGGAGCTGTTTTTT. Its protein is CASSLDRANTGELFF.

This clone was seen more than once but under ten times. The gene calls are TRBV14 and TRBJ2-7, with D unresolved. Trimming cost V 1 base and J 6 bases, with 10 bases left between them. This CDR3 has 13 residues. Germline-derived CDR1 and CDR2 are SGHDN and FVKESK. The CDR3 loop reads CASSQVTWGEQYF. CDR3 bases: TGTGCCAGCAGCCAAGTGACATGGGGCGAGCAGTACTTC.

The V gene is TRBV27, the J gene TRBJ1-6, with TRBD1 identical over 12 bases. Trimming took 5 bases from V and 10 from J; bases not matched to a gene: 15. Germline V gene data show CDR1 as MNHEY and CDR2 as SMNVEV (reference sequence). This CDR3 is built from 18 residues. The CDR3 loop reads CASSRRHRDRGRGSPLHF. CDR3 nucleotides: TGTGCCAGCAGTAGACGACACCGGGACAGGGGGCGCGGATCACCCCTCCACTTT.

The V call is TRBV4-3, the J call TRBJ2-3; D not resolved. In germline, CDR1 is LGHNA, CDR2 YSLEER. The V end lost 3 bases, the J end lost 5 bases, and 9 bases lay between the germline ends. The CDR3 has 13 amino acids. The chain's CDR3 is CASSQLIIDTQYF. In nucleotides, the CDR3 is TGCGCCAGCAGCCAGCTCATCATAGATACGCAGTATTTT.